This TCR beta chain came from a study of cytomegalovirus exposure and HLA in healthy donors. Study-level results: Beyond CMV serostatus, there was no information to go on about immune exposure.

The PCR had 60 Vbeta and 13 Jbeta primers. The assay was immunoSEQ multiplex PCR, and TCRdb's table has in-frame clones only and misses some. The repertoire holds tens of thousands of clones, 65% seen once, with 20% to 25% in the top ten. The germline CDR1 and CDR2 sequences are MNHEY and SVGAGI. V lost 9 bases and J lost 4, with 10 bases in between. The length of the CDR3 is 12 residues. Worth noting for this clone: Its specificity is unknown.

This rearrangement joins TRBV6-5 to TRBJ1-3; D might be TRBD1 (6 bases). The source of this sequence is a woman aged 45 to 65 in good health and CMV-seropositive. The source material was PBMCs. In DNA form, the CDR3 reads TGTGCCAGTACAGGGCAAGGAAACACCATATATTTT. Translated, it gives CASTGQGNTIYF.